This T cell receptor (beta chain) was retrieved from a study of control samples from healthy donors and cancer patients. V lost 0 bases, J lost 3 bases, and 2 bases stayed unmatched. CDR3 length: 14 residues. Germline V CDR1 and CDR2: MNHEY, SMNVEV (reference sequence). Here immunoSEQ multiplex PCR was the method, and the copy in TCRdb shows in-frame clones only, minus some. The sample yields about 160,000 clones, about 95% seen once. The origin of this receptor is a man between 60 and 75 years old with colorectal cancer. Sequences were obtained from PBMCs. The V call is TRBV27, the J call TRBJ2-7; 7 bases are a match to TRBD1. The CDR3 protein is CASSLSPGGYEQYF. As DNA, the CDR3 is TGTGCCAGCAGTTTATCTCCAGGGGGCTACGAGCAGTACTTC.